These 23 T cell receptor beta chains were all obtained from the same sample, sequenced in a study of T cells in tuberculosis. Time point given: new active TB diagnosis, blood taken before or within 7 days of starting treatment. TCRdb's table, derived via immunoSEQ multiplex PCR, lists solely in-frame clones and lacks some. The sample carries about 30,000 clones, less than 95% recorded once. Sequences were derived from PBMCs, sampled at tuberculosis diagnosis. The receptors stem from an adult with tuberculosis.

The chain links TRBV5-1 to TRBJ2-7, with D possibly TRBD2 on 6 matching bases. V lost 4 bases to trimming and J lost 4 bases, with 15 bases between them. The CDR3 length is 14 residues. From germline, CDR1 is SGHRS and CDR2 YFSETQ. CDR3 DNA: TGCGCCAGCAGCCCATCTACTAGCTTGTACGAGCAGTACGTC. Its translation is CASSPSTSLYEQYV.

The gene calls are TRBV5-1 and TRBJ2-2; TRBD2 might be the D (6 bases). The CDR3 runs 15 residues. Trimming cost V 2 bases and J 1 base, with 9 bases left between them. Germline V gene sequence: CDR1 SGHRS, CDR2 YFSETQ. DNA of the CDR3: TGCGCCAGCAGCTTAGGGACTCTGAACACCGGGGAGCTGTTTTTT. Translation gives CASSLGTLNTGELFF.

The V and J genes are TRBV13 and TRBJ1-2; 10 bases align to TRBD1. V trimming: 4 bases; J trimming: 4 bases; junction bases outside the gene matches: 9. This CDR3 is built from 16 residues. Germline CDR1 is PRHDT and CDR2 is FYEKMQ (reference sequence). The CDR3 reads CASSSGDRGYPYGYTF. The CDR3 DNA follows: TGTGCCAGCAGCTCCGGGGACAGGGGCTACCCCTATGGCTACACCTTC.

V gene TRBV27 combines with J gene TRBJ2-3, with TRBD2 as a possible D gene (5 bases). V lost 6 bases and J lost 1, with 17 bases in between. The CDR3 sequence is 16 residues long. Germline V lookup: CDR1 MNHEY, CDR2 SMNVEV (reference sequence). The CDR3 nucleotides are TGTGCCAGCAGCTATGGGGTCGGGAAACGCACAGATACGCAGTATTTT. Translating it yields CASSYGVGKRTDTQYF.

This rearrangement joins TRBV7-2 to TRBJ2-2; D possibly corresponds to TRBD1 (6 bases). Germline V CDR1 and CDR2: SGHTA, FQGNSA. The CDR3 is made up of 13 amino acids. Trimming shortened V by 5 bases and J by 4 bases, and 8 bases separated the two germline ends. The CDR3 DNA reads TGTGCCAGCAGCCTACAGGGCACCGGGGAGCTGTTTTTT. Translating it yields CASSLQGTGELFF.

This clone was detected once. The chain joins TRBV28 to TRBJ1-4; D gene ambiguous. This CDR3 comprises 13 residues. Germline CDR1 is MDHEN and CDR2 is SYDVKM. V lost 7 bases and J 6 bases, leaving 12 bases between the germline ends. Here the CDR3 DNA reads TGTGCCAGCATAGGCAGACTCCATGAAAAACTGTTTTTT. Amino acids: CASIGRLHEKLFF.

The CDR3 loop reads CASSPGDREAFF. The DNA of the CDR3 is TGTGCCAGCAGCCCCGGGGACAGGGAGGCTTTCTTT. The genes are TRBV9 and TRBJ1-1; 9 bases are a match to TRBD1. Germline trimming cut 4 bases from V and 11 bases from J; bases unmatched to any gene: 6. CDR1 SGDLS and CDR2 YYNGEE come from the germline V gene. CDR3 length: 12 residues.

The chain has TRBV10-2 and TRBJ1-1; TRBD1 aligns across 10 bases. Germline trimming cut 3 bases from V and 11 bases from J; bases unmatched to any gene: 12. Germline V gene lookup returns CDR1 WSHSY and CDR2 SAAADI. This CDR3 spans 15 amino acids. The chain's CDR3 is CASSDGDRGPSGAFF. DNA of the CDR3: TGCGCCAGCAGTGATGGGGACAGGGGCCCCTCGGGGGCTTTCTTT.

This rearrangement joins TRBV5-6 to TRBJ1-1, with D maybe TRBD1 (6 bases). Germline lookup yields CDR1 SGHDT and CDR2 YYEEEE. This CDR3 has 17 residues. The V and J ends lost 4 bases and 0 bases respectively, with 19 bases between them. CDR3 sequence reads: CASSPWGRGRVNTEAFF. CDR3 sequence (DNA): TGTGCCAGCAGCCCATGGGGCAGGGGCCGGGTGAACACTGAAGCTTTCTTT.

This clone was counted once. The chain carries TRBV30 and TRBJ1-6; no firm D call. Germline CDR1 is GTSNPN and CDR2 is SVGIG (reference sequence). CDR3 length equals 14 residues. Between the trimmed V and J ends, which lost 3 bases and 8 bases, there was a span of 14 bases. The CDR3 DNA follows: TGTGCCTGGAGGGGAGGACTCGAGTATTCACCCCTCCACTTT. This sequence encodes CAWRGGLEYSPLHF.

The gene calls are TRBV18 and TRBJ1-1, with 9 bases identical to TRBD1. The CDR3 loop spans 16 amino acids. With V trimmed by 6 bases and J by 11 bases, 19 bases remained unmatched. In germline, CDR1 is KGHSH, CDR2 LQKENI. CDR3 DNA sequence: TGTGCCAGCTCGACTCCGCCCGGGACAGGGTCTTTCGGGGCTTTCTTT. Residues: CASSTPPGTGSFGAFF.

The V and J genes are TRBV4-2 and TRBJ2-7; 10 bases map to TRBD1. With V trimmed by 1 base and J by 2 bases, 5 bases remained unmatched. The CDR3 sequence is 16 residues long. Germline CDR1 LGHNA, CDR2 YNFKEQ. CDR3 sequence reads: CASSQVWGTGAYEQYF. CDR3 nucleotide sequence: TGTGCCAGCAGCCAAGTCTGGGGGACAGGGGCCTACGAGCAGTACTTC.

The CDR3 DNA reads as TGCGCCAGCAGCCCTTCCCGAGCCGGGGTAAAAAACATTCAGTACTTC. Its protein is CASSPSRAGVKNIQYF. The chain couples TRBV5-1 to TRBJ2-4, with a weak D call TRBD2 (5 bases). The length of the CDR3 is 16 residues. CDR1 is SGHRS, CDR2 YFSETQ, per germline. V lost 4 bases and J 4 bases, leaving 18 bases between the germline ends.

J is TRBJ2-3 and V is TRBV25-1, with 7 bases matching TRBD2. V shed 5 bases and J 1 base; nucleotides not matched to a gene: 6. This CDR3 is built from 15 residues. CDR1 is MGHDK and CDR2 is SYGVNS in the germline V gene. The CDR3: CASSIYRGGTDTQYF. CDR3 sequence (DNA): TGTGCCAGCAGTATATACCGGGGGGGCACAGATACGCAGTATTTT.

In its sample, this clone was seen a few times. This chain uses TRBV6-1 with TRBJ2-7, with 8 bases that match TRBD2. CDR3 size: 14 residues. The ends lost 6 bases at V and 5 bases at J; junction bases unmatched: 9. From germline, CDR1 is MNHNS and CDR2 SASEGT. The chain's CDR3 is CASSRGAGGDEQYV. Written as DNA, the CDR3 is TGTGCCAGCAGCCGGGGGGCGGGGGGAGACGAGCAGTACGTC.

The chain carries TRBV19 and TRBJ2-3; D gene unclear. Looked up from germline, CDR1 is LNHDA and CDR2 is SQIVND (reference sequence). The V end lost 1 base, the J end lost 6 bases, and 5 bases lay between the germline ends. The CDR3 length is 12 residues. The CDR3 region has the DNA TGTGCCAGTAGTATAGCCTCCGATACGCAGTATTTT. It is translated as CASSIASDTQYF.

The chain is built from TRBV5-6 and TRBJ1-5, with TRBD1 as a possible D gene (6 bases). Germline V gene data show CDR1 as SGHDT and CDR2 as YYEEEE. This CDR3 is built from 15 residues. Deletions cut 1 base from V and 6 bases from J, with 14 bases between. The CDR3 bases are TGTGCCAGCAGCTTGCGGTCAGGGGCGGGTCAGCCCCAGCATTTT. As protein: CASSLRSGAGQPQHF.

The chain has TRBV27 and TRBJ2-5; 8 bases are a match to TRBD1. The CDR3 sequence is 15 residues long. Per the germline V gene, CDR1 is MNHEY and CDR2 is SMNVEV (reference sequence). Trimming removed 3 bases from V and 7 bases from J; junction bases left unmatched: 10. The CDR3: CASSFENRGTGTQYF. DNA of the CDR3: TGTGCCAGCAGTTTCGAAAACAGGGGGACAGGGACCCAGTACTTC.

This clone was detected once. The chain is built from TRBV7-2 and TRBJ2-2, with 7 bases fitting TRBD2. Germline-derived CDR1 and CDR2 are SGHTA and FQGNSA. V shed 3 bases, J shed 4 bases, and the junction held 11 bases outside the gene matches. The CDR3 runs to 17 residues. CDR3 DNA sequence: TGTGCCAGCAGCTTCGTCCCGGGACTATCCTTCACCGGGGAGCTGTTTTTT. Encoded protein: CASSFVPGLSFTGELFF.

The chain carries TRBV5-1 and TRBJ2-5, with 11 nucleotides matching TRBD2. The J segment lost 5 bases and the V segment lost 2 bases, leaving 8 bases of the junction unmatched. CDR3 length equals 16 residues. Germline loops: CDR1 SGHRS, CDR2 YFSETQ. CDR3 sequence reads: CASSFNSGGARETQYF. The CDR3 DNA follows: TGCGCCAGCAGCTTCAATAGCGGGGGGGCCCGGGAGACCCAGTACTTC.

This clone was detected once. The V call is TRBV12-5, the J call TRBJ2-2, with a possible D match to TRBD1 (6 bases). This CDR3 has 17 amino acids. The V gene lost 0 bases and the J gene lost 9 bases, with 20 bases spanning the gap. In germline, CDR1 is LGHNT, CDR2 FRNRAP. The CDR3 loop is CASGLVVDRHSFRELFF. The CDR3 DNA is TGTGCTAGTGGTTTGGTAGTAGACAGGCACTCCTTCAGGGAGCTGTTTTTT.

The chain recombines TRBV2 with TRBJ1-2; TRBD1 matches at 8 bases. Germline CDR1 SNHLY, CDR2 FYNNEI. The CDR3 loop spans 14 amino acids. J lost 2 bases, V lost 3 bases, and 2 bases had no gene match. This CDR3 reads CASSDAGGNYGYTF. CDR3 coding DNA: TGTGCCAGCAGTGATGCAGGGGGCAACTATGGCTACACCTTC.

This chain connects TRBV5-1 to TRBJ2-2, with TRBD1 matching 8 bases. This CDR3 has 16 amino acids. With V trimmed by 4 bases and J by 5 bases, 10 bases remained unmatched. The germline gives CDR1 SGHRS, CDR2 YFSETQ. CDR3 amino acids: CASSPDGQGRTGELFF. In nucleotides, the CDR3 is TGCGCCAGCAGCCCCGACGGACAGGGTCGGACCGGGGAGCTGTTTTTT.